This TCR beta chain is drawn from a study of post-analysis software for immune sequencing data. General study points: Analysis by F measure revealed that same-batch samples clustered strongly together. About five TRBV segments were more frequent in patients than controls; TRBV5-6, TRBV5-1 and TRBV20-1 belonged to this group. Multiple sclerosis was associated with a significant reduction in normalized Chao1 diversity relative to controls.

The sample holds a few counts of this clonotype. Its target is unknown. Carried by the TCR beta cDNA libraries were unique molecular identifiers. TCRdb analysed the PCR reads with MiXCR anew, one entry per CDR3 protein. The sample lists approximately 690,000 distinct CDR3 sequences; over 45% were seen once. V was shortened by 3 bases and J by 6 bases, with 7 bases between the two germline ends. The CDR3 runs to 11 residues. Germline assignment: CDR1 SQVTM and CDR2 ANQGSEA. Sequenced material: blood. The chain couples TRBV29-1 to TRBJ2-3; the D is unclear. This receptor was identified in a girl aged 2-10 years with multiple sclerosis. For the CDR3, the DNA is TGCAGCGTTGAGCCTTTGGATACGCAGTATTTT. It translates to CSVEPLDTQYF.